The clone carrying this T cell receptor beta chain was recorded a few times. This record belongs to a study of cytomegalovirus exposure and HLA in healthy donors. Healthy people donating bone marrow made up the donors. PCR primers comprised 60 Vbeta and 13 Jbeta primers. Sequenced by immunoSEQ multiplex PCR; TCRdb stores in-frame clones only, minus some. The repertoire holds hundreds of thousands of clones, with 75% to 80% as singletons. The V and J ends lost 0 bases and 3 bases, in that order; junction bases with no gene match: 9. This CDR3 is built from 18 residues. Germline loops: CDR1 KGHSH, CDR2 LQKENI.

The chain carries TRBV18 and TRBJ1-1, with 11 bases fitting TRBD1. Source material: PBMCs. This TCR came from a man aged 18 to 30 in good health and CMV-seronegative. Written as DNA, the CDR3 is TGTGCCAGCTCACCACCGTTATTGGACAGGGGGCTATACACTGAAGCTTTCTTT. This translates into CASSPPLLDRGLYTEAFF.